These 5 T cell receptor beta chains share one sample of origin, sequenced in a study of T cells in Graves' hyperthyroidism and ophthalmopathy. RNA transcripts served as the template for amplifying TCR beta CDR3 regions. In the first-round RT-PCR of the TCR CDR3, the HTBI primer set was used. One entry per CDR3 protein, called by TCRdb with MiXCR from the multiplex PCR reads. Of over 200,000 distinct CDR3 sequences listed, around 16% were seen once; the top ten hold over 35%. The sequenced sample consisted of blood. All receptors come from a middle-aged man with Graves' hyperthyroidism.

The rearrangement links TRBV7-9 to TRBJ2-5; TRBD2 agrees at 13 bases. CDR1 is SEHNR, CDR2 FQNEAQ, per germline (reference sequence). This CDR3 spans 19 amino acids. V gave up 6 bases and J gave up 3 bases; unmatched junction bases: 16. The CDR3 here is CASSRRRLAGGREKETQYF. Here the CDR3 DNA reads TGTGCCAGCAGTCGGCGCCGACTAGCGGGGGGCCGAGAGAAAGAGACCCAGTACTTC.

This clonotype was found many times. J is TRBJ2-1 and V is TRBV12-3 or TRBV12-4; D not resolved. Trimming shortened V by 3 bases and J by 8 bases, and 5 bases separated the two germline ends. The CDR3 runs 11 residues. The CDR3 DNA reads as TGTGCCAGCAGTTTCGCTGATGAGCAGTTCTTC. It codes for CASSFADEQFF.

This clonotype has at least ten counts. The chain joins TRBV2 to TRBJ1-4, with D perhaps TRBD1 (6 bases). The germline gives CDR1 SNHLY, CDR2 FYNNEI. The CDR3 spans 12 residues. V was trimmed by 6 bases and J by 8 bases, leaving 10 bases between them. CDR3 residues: CASRPGTEKLFF. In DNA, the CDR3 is TGTGCCAGCAGACCCGGGACAGAAAAACTGTTTTTT.

CDR3 region: CATKNRGNTGELFF. For the CDR3, the DNA is TGTGCCACCAAGAACAGGGGGAACACCGGGGAGCTGTTTTTT. The V gene is TRBV24-1, the J gene TRBJ2-2, with 7 nucleotides matching TRBD1. Germline CDR1 reads KGHDR; CDR2 reads SFDVKD. The CDR3 is 14 amino acids. V lost 8 bases to trimming and J lost 1 base; unmatched junction nucleotides: 3.

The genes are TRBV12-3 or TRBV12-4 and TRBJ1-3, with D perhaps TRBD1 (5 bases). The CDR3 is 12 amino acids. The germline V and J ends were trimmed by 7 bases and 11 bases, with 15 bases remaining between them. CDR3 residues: CASTWAGRAIYF. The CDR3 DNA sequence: TGTGCCAGCACCTGGGCGGGACGCGCCATATATTTT.